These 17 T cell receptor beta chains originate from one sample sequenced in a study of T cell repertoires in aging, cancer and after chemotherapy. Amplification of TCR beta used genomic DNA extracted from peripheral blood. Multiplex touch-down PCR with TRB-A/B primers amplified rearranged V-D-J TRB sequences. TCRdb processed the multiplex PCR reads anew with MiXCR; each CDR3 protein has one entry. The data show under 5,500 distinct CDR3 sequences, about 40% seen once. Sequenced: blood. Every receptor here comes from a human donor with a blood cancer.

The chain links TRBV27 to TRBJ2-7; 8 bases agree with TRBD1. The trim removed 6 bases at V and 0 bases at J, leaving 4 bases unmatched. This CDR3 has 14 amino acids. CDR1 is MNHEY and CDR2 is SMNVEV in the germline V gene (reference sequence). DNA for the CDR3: TGTGCCAGCAGACAGGACAGGGCCTCCTACGAGCAGTACTTC. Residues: CASRQDRASYEQYF.

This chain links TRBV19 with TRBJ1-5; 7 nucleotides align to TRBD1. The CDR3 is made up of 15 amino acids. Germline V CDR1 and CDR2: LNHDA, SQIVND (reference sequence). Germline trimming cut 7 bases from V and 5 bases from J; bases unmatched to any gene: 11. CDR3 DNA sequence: TGTGCCAGTACTATTAGAGCAGGGGGAGATCAGCCCCAGCATTTT. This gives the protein CASTIRAGGDQPQHF.

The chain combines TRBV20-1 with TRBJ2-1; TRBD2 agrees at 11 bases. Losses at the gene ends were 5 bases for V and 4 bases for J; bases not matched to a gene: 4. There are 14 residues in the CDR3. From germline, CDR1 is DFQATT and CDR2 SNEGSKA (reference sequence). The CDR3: CSAWTSGQYNEQFF. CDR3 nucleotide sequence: TGCAGTGCTTGGACTAGCGGGCAATACAATGAGCAGTTCTTC.

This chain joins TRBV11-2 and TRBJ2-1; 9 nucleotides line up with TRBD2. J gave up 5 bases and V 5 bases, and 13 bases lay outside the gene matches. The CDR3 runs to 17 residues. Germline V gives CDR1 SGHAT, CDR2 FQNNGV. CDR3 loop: CASSLLLREGGNNEQFF. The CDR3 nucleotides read TGTGCCAGCAGCCTCTTGTTGCGGGAGGGGGGGAACAATGAGCAGTTCTTC.

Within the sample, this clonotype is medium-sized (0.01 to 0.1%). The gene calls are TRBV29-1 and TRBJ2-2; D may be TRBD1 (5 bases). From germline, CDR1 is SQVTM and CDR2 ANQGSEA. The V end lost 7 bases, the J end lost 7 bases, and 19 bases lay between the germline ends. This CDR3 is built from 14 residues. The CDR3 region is CSGVWQGRGGELFF. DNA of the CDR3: TGCAGCGGTGTTTGGCAGGGCCGAGGCGGGGAGCTGTTTTTT.

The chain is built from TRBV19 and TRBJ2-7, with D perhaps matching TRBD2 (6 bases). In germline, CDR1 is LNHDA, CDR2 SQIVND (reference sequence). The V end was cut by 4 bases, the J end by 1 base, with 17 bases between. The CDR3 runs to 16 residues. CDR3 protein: CASSTSGGGTSYEQYF. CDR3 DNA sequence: TGTGCCAGTAGTACTTCAGGAGGCGGGACTTCCTACGAGCAGTACTTC. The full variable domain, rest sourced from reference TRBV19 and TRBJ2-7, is DGGITQSPKYLFRKEGQNVTLSCEQNLNHDAMYWYRQDPGQGLRLIYYSQIVNDFQKGDIAEGYSVSREKKESFPLTVTSAQKNPTAFYLCASSTSGGGTSYEQYFGPGTRLTVT.

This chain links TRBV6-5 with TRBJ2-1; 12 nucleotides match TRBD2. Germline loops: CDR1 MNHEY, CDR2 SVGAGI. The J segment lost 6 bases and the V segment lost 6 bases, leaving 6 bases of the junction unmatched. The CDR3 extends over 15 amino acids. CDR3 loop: CASSKLAGGGNEQFF. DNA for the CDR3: TGTGCCAGCAGCAAACTAGCGGGAGGAGGCAATGAGCAGTTCTTC.

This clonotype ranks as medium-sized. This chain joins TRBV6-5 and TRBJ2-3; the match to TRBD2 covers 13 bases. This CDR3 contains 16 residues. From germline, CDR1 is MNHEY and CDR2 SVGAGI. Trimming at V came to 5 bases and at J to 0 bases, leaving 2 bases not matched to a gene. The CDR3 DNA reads TGTGCCAGCAGTAAACTAGCGGGGGGGAGCACAGATACGCAGTATTTT. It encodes CASSKLAGGSTDTQYF.

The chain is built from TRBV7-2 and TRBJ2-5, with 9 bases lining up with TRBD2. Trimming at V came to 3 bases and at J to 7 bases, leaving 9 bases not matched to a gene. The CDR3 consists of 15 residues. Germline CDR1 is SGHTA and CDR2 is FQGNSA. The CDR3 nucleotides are TGTGCCAGCAGCTTGGGCGGGGGGGCCGGTGGGACCCAGTACTTC. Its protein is CASSLGGGAGGTQYF.

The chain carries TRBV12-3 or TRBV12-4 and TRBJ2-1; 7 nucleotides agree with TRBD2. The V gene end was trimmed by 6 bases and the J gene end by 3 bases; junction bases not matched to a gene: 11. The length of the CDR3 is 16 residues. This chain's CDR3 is CASSEGSWGGYNEQFF. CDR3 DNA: TGTGCCAGCAGCGAAGGGTCCTGGGGGGGCTACAATGAGCAGTTCTTC.

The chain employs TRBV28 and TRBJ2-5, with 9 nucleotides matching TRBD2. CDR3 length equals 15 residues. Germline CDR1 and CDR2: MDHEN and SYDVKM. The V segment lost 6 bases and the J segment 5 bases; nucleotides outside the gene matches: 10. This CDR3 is CASRKGLANRETQYF. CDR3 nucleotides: TGTGCCAGCAGAAAGGGACTAGCAAATCGGGAGACCCAGTACTTC.

This chain's CDR3 is CASSPSGQGDGYTF. As DNA, the CDR3 is TGTGCCAGCTCACCTAGCGGACAGGGCGATGGCTACACCTTC. V gene TRBV18 combines with J gene TRBJ1-2, with 8 bases lining up with TRBD1. The CDR3 spans 14 residues. Trimming at V came to 3 bases and at J to 6 bases, leaving 6 bases not matched to a gene. The germline CDR1 and CDR2 sequences are KGHSH and LQKENI.

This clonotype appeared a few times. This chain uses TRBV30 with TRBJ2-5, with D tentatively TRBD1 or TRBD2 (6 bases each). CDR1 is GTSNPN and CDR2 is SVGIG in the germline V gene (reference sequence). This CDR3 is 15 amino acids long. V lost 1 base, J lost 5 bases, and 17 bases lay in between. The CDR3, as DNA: TGTGCCTGGAGTGAAATGGAGGGGGGCGCGGAGACCCAGTACTTC. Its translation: CAWSEMEGGAETQYF. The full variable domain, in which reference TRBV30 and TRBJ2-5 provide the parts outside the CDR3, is SQTIHQWPATLVQPVGSPLSLECTVEGTSNPNLYWYRQAAGRGLQLLFYSVGIGQISSEVPQNLSASRPQDRQFILSSKKLLLSDSGFYLCAWSEMEGGAETQYFGPGTRLLVL.

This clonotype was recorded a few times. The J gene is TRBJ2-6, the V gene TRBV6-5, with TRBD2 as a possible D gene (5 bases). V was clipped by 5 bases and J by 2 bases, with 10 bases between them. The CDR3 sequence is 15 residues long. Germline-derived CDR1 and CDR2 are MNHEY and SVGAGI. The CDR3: CASSRGITGANVLTF. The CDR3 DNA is TGTGCCAGCAGTCGAGGGATAACTGGGGCCAACGTCCTGACTTTC.

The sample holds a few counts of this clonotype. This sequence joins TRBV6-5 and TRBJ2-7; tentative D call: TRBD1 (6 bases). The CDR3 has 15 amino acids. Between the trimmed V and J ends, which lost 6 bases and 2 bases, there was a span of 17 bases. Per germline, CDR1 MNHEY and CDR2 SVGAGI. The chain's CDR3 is CASRQAGVSTYEQYF. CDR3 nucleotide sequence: TGTGCCAGCAGACAAGCAGGGGTATCGACCTACGAGCAGTACTTC.

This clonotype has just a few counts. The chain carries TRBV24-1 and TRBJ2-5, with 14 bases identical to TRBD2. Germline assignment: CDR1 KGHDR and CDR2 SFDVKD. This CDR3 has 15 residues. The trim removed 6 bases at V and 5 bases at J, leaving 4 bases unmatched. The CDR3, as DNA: TGTGCCACCAGTCTGACTAGCGGGGGGGCCGAGACCCAGTACTTC. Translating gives CATSLTSGGAETQYF.

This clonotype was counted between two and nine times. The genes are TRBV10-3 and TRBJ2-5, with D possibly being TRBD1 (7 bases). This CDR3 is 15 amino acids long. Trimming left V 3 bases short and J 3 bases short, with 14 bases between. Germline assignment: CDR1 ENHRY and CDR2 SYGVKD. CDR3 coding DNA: TGTGCCATCAGTGATTCGTCCAGGGGGGAAGAGACCCAGTACTTC. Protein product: CAISDSSRGEETQYF.